The sequence of this T cell receptor beta chain was determined in a study of blood T cell repertoires in COVID-19. The overall study: The origin of the acute and convalescent COVID-19 samples was the United States, Italy and Spain. From T cells, B-cell-depleted T cells, or PBMCs came the material, which was cDNA or gDNA.

A single count supports this clone. The CDR3 totals 17 residues. Germline CDR1 reads SEHNR; CDR2 reads FQNEAQ (reference sequence). With V trimmed by 4 bases and J by 2 bases, 11 bases remained unmatched. As handled by the study authors: Scientists estimated how many nucleated cells there were by amplifying reference gene primers. Only in-frame clones appear in the TCRdb table, and some are missing; sequencing was by immunoSEQ multiplex PCR. V, J and clone size derive from that table, while D and trimming were established from the DNA sequence. Of 200,000 or so clones listed, roughly 87% were seen once; the top ten hold under 2.5%.

V is TRBV7-9 and J is TRBJ2-5, with 9 bases matching TRBD2. The sequenced sample consisted of peripheral blood. The sequence was obtained from a man aged 35 to 55 with active or convalescent COVID-19. The CDR3 coding sequence is TGTGCCAGCAGCTCCCGCCGGGGTAGCGGGGGACAAGAGACCCAGTACTTC. Amino acids: CASSSRRGSGGQETQYF. Full variable domain (rest looked up from reference TRBV7-9 and TRBJ2-5): DTGVSQNPRHKITKRGQNVTFRCDPISEHNRLYWYRQTLGQGPEFLTYFQNEAQLEKSRLLSDRFSAERPKGSFSTLEIQRTEQGDSAMYLCASSSRRGSGGQETQYFGPGTRLLVL.